The 9 T cell receptor beta chains presented below share a single source sample, sequenced in a study of blood T cell repertoires in COVID-19. Sequenced by immunoSEQ multiplex PCR; TCRdb stores in-frame clones only, minus some. The table records around 94,000 clones, just under 95% of them present only once. The sequenced sample consisted of peripheral blood. Receptors were obtained from a woman aged 45 to 65 with COVID-19, enrolled during active disease.

This rearrangement joins TRBV18 to TRBJ1-1, with D possibly being TRBD1 (5 bases). This CDR3 region has 14 residues. Germline V CDR1 and CDR2: KGHSH, LQKENI. The V and J ends lost 0 bases and 10 bases respectively, with 15 bases between them. The CDR3 nucleotides are TGTGCCAGCTCACCACCGGGGGGGGGAAGAGGAGCTTTCTTT. Translation gives CASSPPGGGRGAFF.

This clone has just one count. V and J are TRBV9 and TRBJ2-4, with 8 bases that match TRBD1. V was clipped by 3 bases and J by 1 base; unmatched bases: 6. The CDR3 has 16 amino acids. CDR1 and CDR2 from the germline V gene are SGDLS and YYNGEE. The chain's CDR3 is CASSARDRWAKNIQYF. DNA for the CDR3: TGTGCCAGCAGCGCCCGGGACAGGTGGGCCAAAAACATTCAGTACTTC.

This chain connects TRBV15 to TRBJ1-1; tentatively, D is TRBD1 (6 bases). The CDR3 is 13 amino acids. The germline gives CDR1 LNHNV, CDR2 YYDKDF (reference sequence). Trimming pared 3 bases from V and 11 bases from J, leaving 16 bases between. The CDR3 nucleotides are TGTGCCACCAGCAGTTTAAAGGGGGTCAGGGCTTTCTTT. Amino acid sequence: CATSSLKGVRAFF.

The chain joins TRBV28 to TRBJ1-3; 11 bases are a match to TRBD1. Germline V lookup: CDR1 MDHEN, CDR2 SYDVKM. J lost 8 bases, V lost 5 bases, and 17 bases had no gene match. The CDR3 is 18 amino acids. CDR3 sequence (DNA): TGTGCCAGCAGTCCGCCAAGTCCCGCCGGGACAGGGGGGTACACCATATATTTT. Translating gives CASSPPSPAGTGGYTIYF.

The V and J genes are TRBV20-1 and TRBJ2-1; weak D call: TRBD2 (5 bases). The CDR3 is made up of 15 amino acids. With 3 bases removed from V and 0 bases from J, the gap between germline ends came to 12 bases. Germline loops: CDR1 DFQATT, CDR2 SNEGSKA (reference sequence). The CDR3: CSASPPGISYNEQFF. The CDR3 DNA reads as TGCAGTGCTAGTCCCCCGGGGATCTCCTACAATGAGCAGTTCTTC.

The chain joins TRBV19 to TRBJ2-5, with D possibly matching TRBD1 (6 bases). Germline-derived CDR1 and CDR2 are LNHDA and SQIVND (reference sequence). The CDR3 runs to 15 residues. V shed 3 bases and J shed 4 bases, with 15 bases lying between them. The CDR3 loop is CASSIGGPGAETQYF. The DNA for the CDR3 is TGTGCCAGTAGTATTGGCGGTCCAGGGGCAGAGACCCAGTACTTC.

The chain has TRBV6-5 and TRBJ1-4; D is ambiguous. The ends were cut back, 8 bases at V and 8 bases at J, with 9 bases in the middle. Germline V gives CDR1 MNHEY, CDR2 SVGAGI. The CDR3 loop spans 11 amino acids. CDR3 sequence reads: CASGNQEKLFF. DNA for the CDR3: TGTGCCAGCGGTAACCAGGAAAAACTGTTTTTT.

This clone was counted only a few times. This sequence joins TRBV24-1 and TRBJ2-3, with a possible D match to TRBD1 (5 bases). Trimming stripped 5 bases from V and 2 bases from J, with 7 bases between. Looked up from germline, CDR1 is KGHDR and CDR2 is SFDVKD. The CDR3 covers 13 residues. CDR3 nucleotide sequence: TGTGCCACCAGTGCCAGGGCCACAGATACGCAGTATTTT. Translating gives CATSARATDTQYF.

The chain has TRBV6-6 and TRBJ2-2, with 10 bases matching TRBD2. The trim removed 10 bases at V and 3 bases at J, leaving 11 bases unmatched. Germline CDR1 and CDR2: MNHNY and SVGAGI (reference sequence). This CDR3 is 16 amino acids long. CDR3 amino acids: CATQIRLAGDTGELFF. The CDR3 bases are TGTGCCACCCAGATCAGGCTAGCGGGAGACACCGGGGAGCTGTTTTTT.